This TCR beta chain was identified during a study of PD-1 blockade in classical Hodgkin lymphoma. The CDR3 has 13 residues. Germline assignment: CDR1 GTSNPN and CDR2 SVGIG (reference sequence). V was pared by 4 bases and J by 2 bases, with 11 bases between. Sequenced by immunoSEQ multiplex PCR; TCRdb stores in-frame clones only, minus some. The table has fewer than 100,000 clones, about 93% seen once. Time point described: cycle 4 day 1 (C4D1), after five to seven weeks of nivolumab. Every patient relapsed after autologous stem cell transplantation, and brentuximab vedotin exposure varied. The receptor was derived from a human donor with classical Hodgkin lymphoma. The rearrangement links TRBV30 to TRBJ2-5, with D unclear. Sequencing used peripheral blood mononuclear cells (PBMCs), obtained before the fourth cycle of nivolumab. This CDR3 reads CAWTVGRQETQYF. The CDR3 DNA follows: TGTGCCTGGACGGTAGGCAGACAAGAGACCCAGTACTTC.